The rows below give T cell receptor beta chains drawn from one sample of a study of cytomegalovirus exposure and HLA in healthy donors. The protocol was immunoSEQ multiplex PCR, while the TCRdb copy is restricted to in-frame clones and leaves out a portion. This table has 100,000 or so clones, about 75% appearing once. Sequenced material: PBMCs. All receptors come from a man aged 30 to 45 in good health and CMV-seropositive. The CDR3 runs from the conserved cysteine through the conserved F or W. Fields, in order: CDR3 DNA, CDR3 protein, clone size, D gene, V gene, J gene. A D gene is named only where the DNA matches it firmly. Clone size is stated in some rows and not others, as once, few, many or a class when expanded.

CDR3 DNA: TGTGCCAGCAGTGTTTTAGGGGGCTCCTACAATGAGCAGTTCTTC; CDR3 protein: CASSVLGGSYNEQFF; clone size: .; D gene: .; V gene: TRBV6-4; J gene: TRBJ2-1
CDR3 DNA: TGTGCCAGCAGCCAAGGTGATCAGGGTGGGAATTCACCCCTCCACTTT; CDR3 protein: CASSQGDQGGNSPLHF; clone size: .; D gene: .; V gene: TRBV4-2; J gene: TRBJ1-6
CDR3 DNA: TGTGCCACCAGCAGAGAAGCCTCTCCGGGCGGGAGCATTCAGTACTTC; CDR3 protein: CATSREASPGGSIQYF; clone size: .; D gene: TRBD2; V gene: TRBV15; J gene: TRBJ2-4
CDR3 DNA: TGTGCCAGCAGCCACAATGGACAGGGAGGAAATCAGCCCCAGCATTTT; CDR3 protein: CASSHNGQGGNQPQHF; clone size: .; D gene: TRBD1; V gene: TRBV16; J gene: TRBJ1-5
CDR3 DNA: TGCGCCAGCAGCCAAGATCTCCTAGCGGGGAGCACAGATACGCAGTATTTT; CDR3 protein: CASSQDLLAGSTDTQYF; clone size: .; D gene: TRBD2; V gene: TRBV4-1; J gene: TRBJ2-3
CDR3 DNA: TGTGCCAGCAGCCCCAGGAGGGCTGGGGCCAACGTCCTGACTTTC; CDR3 protein: CASSPRRAGANVLTF; clone size: .; D gene: .; V gene: TRBV6-5; J gene: TRBJ2-6
CDR3 DNA: TGTGCCAGCAGTCGGATGACAGGGAGTGAGCAGTACTTC; CDR3 protein: CASSRMTGSEQYF; clone size: .; D gene: TRBD1; V gene: TRBV6-6; J gene: TRBJ2-7
CDR3 DNA: TGTGCCAGCAGTTTAGGCGGTACGGGACTGTTTTTT; CDR3 protein: CASSLGGTGLFF; clone size: .; D gene: .; V gene: TRBV27; J gene: TRBJ1-4
CDR3 DNA: TGTGCCAGCAGCGTAGGCGGGGGTAAAGACATTCAGTACTTC; CDR3 protein: CASSVGGGKDIQYF; clone size: .; D gene: TRBD2; V gene: TRBV9; J gene: TRBJ2-4
CDR3 DNA: TGTGCCAGTAGTATATCAGGGTTGGGCAATCAGCCCCAGCATTTT; CDR3 protein: CASSISGLGNQPQHF; clone size: .; D gene: .; V gene: TRBV19; J gene: TRBJ1-5
CDR3 DNA: TGTGCCAGCAGCCCCAGAAGCCGGGGGGCCATCCAAGAGACCCAGTACTTC; CDR3 protein: CASSPRSRGAIQETQYF; clone size: .; D gene: .; V gene: TRBV7-2; J gene: TRBJ2-5
CDR3 DNA: TGTGCCAGCAGCTTACTTGGCAGACTTAATTCACCCCTCCACTTT; CDR3 protein: CASSLLGRLNSPLHF; clone size: .; D gene: .; V gene: TRBV7-2; J gene: TRBJ1-6
CDR3 DNA: TGTGCCAGCAGTTGGAGCGGCACGGTGAACTATGGCTACACCTTC; CDR3 protein: CASSWSGTVNYGYTF; clone size: .; D gene: .; V gene: TRBV27; J gene: TRBJ1-2
CDR3 DNA: TGTGCCAGCAGCTTGGATTGGGAGCAGCCCCAGCATTTT; CDR3 protein: CASSLDWEQPQHF; clone size: few; D gene: .; V gene: TRBV5-4; J gene: TRBJ1-5
CDR3 DNA: TGTGCCAGCAGACGGGCCTACGAGCAGTACTTC; CDR3 protein: CASRRAYEQYF; clone size: once; D gene: .; V gene: TRBV6-1; J gene: TRBJ2-7
CDR3 DNA: TGTGCCAGCAGCGTTCAGCCCGGGGTAGGCACTGAAGCTTTCTTT; CDR3 protein: CASSVQPGVGTEAFF; clone size: .; D gene: .; V gene: TRBV9; J gene: TRBJ1-1
CDR3 DNA: TGCGCCAGCGGCGTTGGAGGGGCGGCGAAGCTCTCTGGAAACACCATATATTTT; CDR3 protein: CASGVGGAAKLSGNTIYF; clone size: .; D gene: .; V gene: TRBV5-1; J gene: TRBJ1-3
CDR3 DNA: TGTGCCAGCAGCTTCTCTCAAGAGACCCAGTACTTC; CDR3 protein: CASSFSQETQYF; clone size: .; D gene: .; V gene: TRBV11-2; J gene: TRBJ2-5
CDR3 DNA: TGTGCCAGCAGCTTAGAGGCGGGAAATTCACCCCTCCACTTT; CDR3 protein: CASSLEAGNSPLHF; clone size: .; D gene: .; V gene: TRBV7-9; J gene: TRBJ1-6
CDR3 DNA: TGCGCCAGCAGCGCGCAGGGTAGGGGAAACGAGCAGTACTTC; CDR3 protein: CASSAQGRGNEQYF; clone size: .; D gene: .; V gene: TRBV5-1; J gene: TRBJ2-7
CDR3 DNA: TGTGCCAGCAGCTTAACGGGACCGGGGGGCAATCAGCCCCAGCATTTT; CDR3 protein: CASSLTGPGGNQPQHF; clone size: once; D gene: .; V gene: TRBV7-2; J gene: TRBJ1-5
CDR3 DNA: TGTGCCAGCTCACAGGGGGCAAGCACAGATACGCAGTATTTT; CDR3 protein: CASSQGASTDTQYF; clone size: few; D gene: TRBD1; V gene: TRBV18; J gene: TRBJ2-3
CDR3 DNA: TGCGCCAGCAGCTCGGGCAATAGCGGGAGGAAAAACATTCAGTACTTC; CDR3 protein: CASSSGNSGRKNIQYF; clone size: .; D gene: TRBD2; V gene: TRBV5-1; J gene: TRBJ2-4
CDR3 DNA: TGTGCCAGCAGCTTGGCCGGCGCCAGGGGACCCTACGAGCAGTACTTC; CDR3 protein: CASSLAGARGPYEQYF; clone size: .; D gene: .; V gene: TRBV5-6; J gene: TRBJ2-7
CDR3 DNA: TGTGCCAGCGGATCCGGTTCGGGCATTCAGTACTTC; CDR3 protein: CASGSGSGIQYF; clone size: once; D gene: .; V gene: TRBV7-3; J gene: TRBJ2-4
CDR3 DNA: TGCGCCAGCGCTTCCCGGACAGGGGGCTGGGGGACTAATGAAAAACTGTTTTTT; CDR3 protein: CASASRTGGWGTNEKLFF; clone size: .; D gene: TRBD1; V gene: TRBV5-1; J gene: TRBJ1-4
CDR3 DNA: TGTGCCAGCAGTAAACAGGGGGCTATATATAATTCACCCCTCCACTTT; CDR3 protein: CASSKQGAIYNSPLHF; clone size: .; D gene: TRBD1; V gene: TRBV27; J gene: TRBJ1-6
CDR3 DNA: TGCGCCAGCAGAGCCACCGCAGGGGTCGAGCAGTTCTTC; CDR3 protein: CASRATAGVEQFF; clone size: .; D gene: .; V gene: TRBV5-1; J gene: TRBJ2-1
CDR3 DNA: TGTGCCAGCAGCTTAGGGGCGGGAGAGACCCAGTACTTC; CDR3 protein: CASSLGAGETQYF; clone size: .; D gene: .; V gene: TRBV7-2; J gene: TRBJ2-5
CDR3 DNA: TGTGCCAGCAGCTTGGGGCGGGGAAGTAGGGAGCAGTACTTC; CDR3 protein: CASSLGRGSREQYF; clone size: .; D gene: .; V gene: TRBV7-2; J gene: TRBJ2-7
CDR3 DNA: TGTGCCAGCAGCCGACTGGGACAGGGGAGCACCGGGGAGCTGTTTTTT; CDR3 protein: CASSRLGQGSTGELFF; clone size: few; D gene: TRBD1; V gene: TRBV7-6; J gene: TRBJ2-2
CDR3 DNA: TGTGCCAGCAGGGGCAGACAGGGGGCTCGAGATACGCAGTATTTT; CDR3 protein: CASRGRQGARDTQYF; clone size: .; D gene: TRBD1; V gene: TRBV2; J gene: TRBJ2-3
CDR3 DNA: TGTGCCAGCAGCTTGGGCAGGGCCGTCACCGGGGAGCTGTTTTTT; CDR3 protein: CASSLGRAVTGELFF; clone size: .; D gene: .; V gene: TRBV11-3; J gene: TRBJ2-2
CDR3 DNA: TGTGCCAGCAGTCCAGGGGGCTCCTACGAGCAGTACTTC; CDR3 protein: CASSPGGSYEQYF; clone size: .; D gene: TRBD1; V gene: TRBV28; J gene: TRBJ2-7
CDR3 DNA: TGTGCCAGCAGCCACCGGACAGGCGTCTCCTACGAGCAGTACTTC; CDR3 protein: CASSHRTGVSYEQYF; clone size: .; D gene: TRBD1; V gene: TRBV6-5; J gene: TRBJ2-7
CDR3 DNA: TGCGCCAGCAGCTTGTCGGCAGATACGCAGTATTTT; CDR3 protein: CASSLSADTQYF; clone size: once; D gene: .; V gene: TRBV5-1; J gene: TRBJ2-3
CDR3 DNA: TGTGCCAGCAGCCAAGACAGGGGGGGCACTGAAGCTTTCTTT; CDR3 protein: CASSQDRGGTEAFF; clone size: .; D gene: TRBD1; V gene: TRBV7-6; J gene: TRBJ1-1
CDR3 DNA: TGTGCCATCAGTGACCAGACAGGGACGAGCAATCAGCCCCAGCATTTT; CDR3 protein: CAISDQTGTSNQPQHF; clone size: .; D gene: TRBD1; V gene: TRBV10-3; J gene: TRBJ1-5
CDR3 DNA: TGTGCCAGCAGTAGAGCGGGGGCGGACACTGAAGCTTTCTTT; CDR3 protein: CASSRAGADTEAFF; clone size: .; D gene: .; V gene: TRBV9; J gene: TRBJ1-1
CDR3 DNA: TGTGCCAGCAGCTTAGCTCAGTGGAGTTATGGCTACACCTTC; CDR3 protein: CASSLAQWSYGYTF; clone size: .; D gene: .; V gene: TRBV11-2; J gene: TRBJ1-2
CDR3 DNA: TGTGCCAGCTGGGCTAAAGTGGGTCGACAGGGCGGTCATGGTTCACCCCTCCACTTT; CDR3 protein: CASWAKVGRQGGHGSPLHF; clone size: .; D gene: TRBD1; V gene: TRBV18; J gene: TRBJ1-6
CDR3 DNA: TGTGCCAGTAGCAAACGCACAGGGGGCTGGAACACTGAAGCTTTCTTT; CDR3 protein: CASSKRTGGWNTEAFF; clone size: .; D gene: TRBD1; V gene: TRBV19; J gene: TRBJ1-1
CDR3 DNA: TGTGCCAGTAGTGGGACAGGCACAAACTATGGCTACACCTTC; CDR3 protein: CASSGTGTNYGYTF; clone size: .; D gene: TRBD1; V gene: TRBV19; J gene: TRBJ1-2
CDR3 DNA: TGTTCCAGCAGCTTACAGGGGAACACCATATATTTT; CDR3 protein: CSSSLQGNTIYF; clone size: .; D gene: TRBD1; V gene: TRBV7-9; J gene: TRBJ1-3
CDR3 DNA: TGCGCCAGCAGCCAAGCGTGGACAGGGGGATCCCTTAACTATGGCTACACCTTC; CDR3 protein: CASSQAWTGGSLNYGYTF; clone size: few; D gene: TRBD1; V gene: TRBV4-3; J gene: TRBJ1-2
CDR3 DNA: TGCGCCAGCAGCGCCCGGACAGGGAACACTGAAGCTTTCTTT; CDR3 protein: CASSARTGNTEAFF; clone size: few; D gene: TRBD1; V gene: TRBV5-1; J gene: TRBJ1-1
CDR3 DNA: TGCGCCAGCAGCCAGAACAGTAATTCACCCCTCCACTTT; CDR3 protein: CASSQNSNSPLHF; clone size: .; D gene: .; V gene: TRBV4-1; J gene: TRBJ1-6
CDR3 DNA: TGTGCCAGCAGCCTATCAGACGGGTATCAGCCCCAGCATTTT; CDR3 protein: CASSLSDGYQPQHF; clone size: .; D gene: .; V gene: TRBV7-9; J gene: TRBJ1-5
CDR3 DNA: TGTGCCAGCAGTGTCCAGGGGCCCTTAACGACCGGGGAGCTGTTTTTT; CDR3 protein: CASSVQGPLTTGELFF; clone size: .; D gene: .; V gene: TRBV2; J gene: TRBJ2-2